This entry concerns a single T cell receptor beta chain. The sample belongs to a study of cytomegalovirus exposure and HLA in healthy donors. The CDR3 runs 16 residues. Germline V CDR1 and CDR2: GTSNPN, SVGIG (reference sequence). The PCR used 60 Vbeta and 13 Jbeta primers. Clones were sequenced by immunoSEQ multiplex PCR, and TCRdb holds only the in-frame ones, with some missing. Of hundreds of thousands of clones detected, approximately 90% appear once; the ten largest clones hold roughly 1%. The sequenced sample was PBMCs. This TCR was sampled from a young woman in good health and CMV-seronegative. V usage is TRBV30 and J usage is TRBJ1-1; 7 nucleotides agree with TRBD1. The CDR3 nucleotides read TGTGCACGTACCCACAGGGGTCAAGCGGTTTACACTGAAGCTTTCTTT. It specifies CARTHRGQAVYTEAFF.